This passage covers 9 T cell receptor beta chains from one sample sequenced in a study of T cell repertoires in cytomegalovirus infection. MiXCR was run by TCRdb on the reads, yielding one entry per CDR3 protein. The sample contains 450,000 to 550,000 distinct CDR3 sequences, 16% of which appear only once. The sequenced sample consisted of CD8+ T cells from PBMCs. The receptors originated from a human donor in good health (CMV status not recorded). Some clones in this sample may be carry-over from other donors' samples.

Ten or more counts support this clonotype. V gene TRBV28 combines with J gene TRBJ2-7; D ambiguous. The ends were cut back, 1 base at V and 3 bases at J, with 4 bases in the middle. The length of the CDR3 is 12 residues. The germline V gene encodes CDR1 MDHEN and CDR2 SYDVKM. CDR3 sequence: CASSLFDYEQYF. DNA of the CDR3: TGTGCCAGCAGTTTATTCGACTACGAGCAGTACTTC.

There are many counts of this clonotype. The rearrangement links TRBV11-2 to TRBJ2-3; perhaps TRBD2 as D (7 bases). V shed 0 bases and J shed 2 bases, with 9 bases lying between them. This CDR3 has 15 amino acids. CDR1 and CDR2 from the germline V gene are SGHAT and FQNNGV. The CDR3 reads CASSLEGGATDTQYF. In DNA, the CDR3 is TGTGCCAGCAGCTTAGAGGGGGGGGCCACAGATACGCAGTATTTT.

This clonotype was seen repeatedly, ten times or more. CDR3 nucleotide sequence: TGTGCCAGCAGTTACACGAGGGGTATCCGGGCCCAGCATTTT. Its protein product is CASSYTRGIRAQHF. The chain employs TRBV6-6 and TRBJ1-5; D is perhaps TRBD1 (5 bases). The V end lost 2 bases, the J end lost 11 bases, and 16 bases lay between the germline ends. The germline CDR1 and CDR2 sequences are MNHNY and SVGAGI (reference sequence). This CDR3 contains 14 residues.

This clonotype was picked up a small number of times. V and J are TRBV19 and TRBJ2-2; tentative D call: TRBD2 (5 bases). V lost 10 bases to trimming and J lost 1 base, with 7 bases between them. The length of the CDR3 is 12 residues. Germline values: CDR1 LNHDA, CDR2 SQIVND (reference sequence). In nucleotides, the CDR3 is TGTGCCATTCGGGGGAACACCGGGGAGCTGTTTTTT. Protein: CAIRGNTGELFF.

The V call is TRBV9, the J call TRBJ1-1, with D possibly being TRBD1 (5 bases). The germline CDR1 and CDR2 sequences are SGDLS and YYNGEE. V was pared by 0 bases and J by 3 bases, with 6 bases between. The CDR3 covers 13 residues. The CDR3 DNA reads as TGTGCCAGCAGCGTAGGGACATACACTGAAGCTTTCTTT. Translated, it gives CASSVGTYTEAFF.

There are many counts of this clonotype. The chain recombines TRBV19 with TRBJ1-4, with D possibly being TRBD1 (5 bases). Germline CDR1 and CDR2: LNHDA and SQIVND (reference sequence). The CDR3 is 16 amino acids. V was clipped by 5 bases and J by 4 bases, with 17 bases between them. CDR3 amino acids: CASSAPWKGINEKLFF. CDR3 in DNA: TGTGCCAGTAGTGCACCCTGGAAGGGGATTAATGAAAAACTGTTTTTT.

V usage is TRBV5-5 and J usage is TRBJ2-1; 9 bases align to TRBD2. The CDR3 length is 13 residues. Per the germline V gene, CDR1 is SGHKS and CDR2 is YYEKEE (reference sequence). The trim removed 8 bases at V and 7 bases at J, leaving 7 bases unmatched. The CDR3 nucleotides are TGTGCCAGTATCCAAAGCGGGAGGAATGAGCAGTTCTTC. Protein sequence: CASIQSGRNEQFF.

This clonotype was recorded many times. The chain has TRBV7-9 and TRBJ2-3; no reliable D call. Germline CDR1 and CDR2: SEHNR and FQNEAQ (reference sequence). V lost 7 bases and J 5 bases, leaving 22 bases between the germline ends. The CDR3 contains 16 residues. The CDR3 protein is CASTAKTGLGVDTQYF. Written as DNA, the CDR3 is TGTGCCAGCACGGCGAAGACCGGGCTAGGAGTAGATACGCAGTATTTT.

This sequence joins TRBV10-1 and TRBJ2-2, with 10 bases that match TRBD1. This CDR3 contains 19 residues. The J segment lost 3 bases and the V segment lost 3 bases, leaving 13 bases of the junction unmatched. Per germline, CDR1 WNHNN and CDR2 SYGVQD (reference sequence). The CDR3 protein is CASSDKKLGQGRDTGELFF. The CDR3 region has the DNA TGCGCCAGCAGTGATAAAAAACTGGGACAGGGGAGGGACACCGGGGAGCTGTTTTTT.